The clone carrying this T cell receptor (beta chain) was counted ten times or more. Donors gave roughly 5 to 8 ml heparinized peripheral whole blood. The data were taken from a study of T cell clonality in common variable immunodeficiency. Control and CVID samples contributed equal amounts of genomic DNA. Here immunoSEQ multiplex PCR was the method, and the copy in TCRdb shows in-frame clones only, minus some. The counts give 25,000 to 40,000 clones, none of them seen only once; more than 3% is held by the top ten. This receptor was identified in a person aged 18 to 69 in good health. Sequenced material: peripheral blood mononuclear cells.

CDR3 sequence reads: CASSHDRGVYNEQFF. CDR3 DNA (partial): TGTGCCAGCAGTCATGACAGGGGGGTATACAATGAG. The gene calls are TRBV6-2 or TRBV6-3 and TRBJ2-1, with 9 bases that match TRBD1. The sequenced fragment ends 3 residues before the CDR3 boundary, so the rest is inferred from the germline J gene. The germline CDR1 and CDR2 sequences are MNHEY and SVGEGT. Trimming took 5 bases from V and 4 from J; bases not matched to a gene: 6. This CDR3 has 15 amino acids.